This section outlines one T cell receptor (beta chain) sequence together with its context. Its antigen is not identified. The V end was cut by 7 bases, the J end by 9 bases, with 20 bases between. The CDR3 is made up of 14 amino acids. Germline V gene sequence: CDR1 SGHRS, CDR2 YFSETQ. Splitting of CD4+ cells produced CD45RA+ naive and CD45RA-negative memory subsets. The record originates from a study of shared clonotypes between healthy human individuals. Study-wide background: Participating donors consisted of a couple of women and a few men aged 18 to 49.

General study findings and limits: In four donors, around 5% of naive CD4 clonotypes appeared in common.

Assay runs were performed at deep level. The protocol was immunoSEQ multiplex PCR, while the TCRdb copy is restricted to in-frame clones and leaves out a portion. The sample includes around 2.5 million clones, roughly 93% seen only once; the top ten take around 0.37%. Sequencing was done on a sample of naive CD4+ T cells from PBMCs. Specified subset: CD45RA+ positively selected. The sequence derives from a man aged 18 to 30 in good health. Some clones in this sample may be carry-over from other donors' samples. This chain links TRBV5-1 with TRBJ2-1; D gene unclear. Here the CDR3 reads CASLDRSPYGEQFF. CDR3 in DNA: TGCGCCAGCCTGGACCGCTCCCCGTATGGTGAGCAGTTCTTC.